The entry below gives a single T cell receptor (beta chain) sequence along with its context. No antigen is known for it. The data were obtained in a study of CXCR3-negative and CXCR3-positive naive CD8 T cells. Germline CDR1 reads MNHEY; CDR2 reads SMNVEV (reference sequence). The CDR3 has 12 residues. Study results and caveats: Memory cells differed in TRBV-TRBJ usage, but naive CXCR3-negative and CXCR3-positive cells had similar usage. In CXCR3-positive naive cells, the TRB CDR3s were more hydrophobic than in CXCR3-negative naive cells.

At hundreds of thousands of cells each, triplicate sorts were carried out for each CD8+ T cell subset. The authors made the TRB cDNA libraries by 5' RACE using UMI labels. TCRdb reprocessed the 5' RACE reads and keeps a single row for each CDR3 protein, giving no DNA. This sample's table has approximately 100,000 distinct CDR3 sequences. The TCR originated in a human donor in good health. Some clones in this sample may be carry-over from other donors' samples. V gene TRBV27 combines with J gene TRBJ2-2. The sequencing input was naive CXCR3- CD8+ T cells from blood. Subset indicated: CD45RO-CCR7+CD27+CD95- naive CD8+ T cells lacking CXCR3 (TNR3-). CDR3 loop: CASSLIGGELFF.